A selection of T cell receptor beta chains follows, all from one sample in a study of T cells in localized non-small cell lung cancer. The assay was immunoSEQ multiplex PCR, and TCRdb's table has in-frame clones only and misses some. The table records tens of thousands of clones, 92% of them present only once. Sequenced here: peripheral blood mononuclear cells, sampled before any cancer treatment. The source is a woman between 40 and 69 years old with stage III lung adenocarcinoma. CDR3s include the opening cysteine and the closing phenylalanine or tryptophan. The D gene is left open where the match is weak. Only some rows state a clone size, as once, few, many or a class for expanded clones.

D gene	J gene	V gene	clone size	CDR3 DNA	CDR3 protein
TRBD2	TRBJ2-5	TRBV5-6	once	TGTGCCAGCAGCTTGGGCGCTAGCGGGGGGGGACAAGAGACCCAGTACTTC	CASSLGASGGGQETQYF
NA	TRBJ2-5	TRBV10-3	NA	TGTGCCATCAGTGAGGCGGGGGCCCGACAAGAGACCCAGTACTTC	CAISEAGARQETQYF
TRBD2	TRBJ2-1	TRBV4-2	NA	TGTGCCAGCAGCCAAAGTCTAGCGGGGGGGTATGAGCAGTTCTTC	CASSQSLAGGYEQFF
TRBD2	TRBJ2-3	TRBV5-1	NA	TGCGCCAGCAGCTTAGCCCCTGGGACTAGCGTTCGTGCAGATACGCAGTATTTT	CASSLAPGTSVRADTQYF
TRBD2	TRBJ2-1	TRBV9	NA	TGTGCCAGCAGCGTAGGAGCGGGAGGGCCATTTGATGAGCAGTTCTTC	CASSVGAGGPFDEQFF
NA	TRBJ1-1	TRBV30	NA	TGTGCCTGGAGTCGAGACAGAACGAACACTGAAGCTTTCTTT	CAWSRDRTNTEAFF
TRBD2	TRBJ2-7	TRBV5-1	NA	TGCGCCAGCAGCTTGAACCCAGCGGGAGCAAGCTACGAGCAGTACTTC	CASSLNPAGASYEQYF
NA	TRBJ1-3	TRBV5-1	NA	TGCGCCAGCAGCTTGGGGCCCTCCGGGAACACCATATATTTT	CASSLGPSGNTIYF
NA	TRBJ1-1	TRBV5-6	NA	TGTGCCAGCAGCTTGGGGTGGCACACTGAAGCTTTCTTT	CASSLGWHTEAFF
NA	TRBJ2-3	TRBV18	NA	TGTGCCAGCTCACGGTCAGCTAGCACAGATACGCAGTATTTT	CASSRSASTDTQYF
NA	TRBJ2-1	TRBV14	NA	TGTGCCAGCAGCCACCGAAGGCCAGGGACCAACTCCTACAATGAGCAGTTCTTC	CASSHRRPGTNSYNEQFF
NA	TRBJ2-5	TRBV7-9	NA	TGTGCCAGCAGCTTAGCTCTAGCGATAGAGACCCAGTACTTC	CASSLALAIETQYF
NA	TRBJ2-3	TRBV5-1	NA	TGCGCCAGCAGCGTAGCGGCCACAGATACGCAGTATTTT	CASSVAATDTQYF
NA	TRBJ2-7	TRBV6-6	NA	TGTGCCAGCAGTTCCGACCGGTACGAGCAGTACTTC	CASSSDRYEQYF
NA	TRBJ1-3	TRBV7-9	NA	TGTGCCAGCAGCTACCTACAGGAACTCTCTGGAAACACCATATATTTT	CASSYLQELSGNTIYF
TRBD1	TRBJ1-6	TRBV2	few	TGTGCCAGCAGTGAAGCGACAGGGTTTAATTCACCCCTCCACTTT	CASSEATGFNSPLHF
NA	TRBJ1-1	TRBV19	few	TGTGCCAGTATGGGGACGGAGAGGAACACTGAAGCTTTCTTT	CASMGTERNTEAFF
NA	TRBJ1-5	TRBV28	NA	TGTGCCAGCAGTTTTCTTACGACTCACGAGGGACAGCCCCAGCATTTT	CASSFLTTHEGQPQHF
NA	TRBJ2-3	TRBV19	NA	TGTGCCAGTAGTATGGAGGGGCGGGATACGCAGTATTTT	CASSMEGRDTQYF
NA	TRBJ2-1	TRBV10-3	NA	TGTGCCATCAGTGAGTCCGGGGGAGTCTACAATGAGCAGTTCTTC	CAISESGGVYNEQFF
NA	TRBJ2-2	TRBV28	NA	TGTGCCAGCAGTTTCAGGGTGGACGGGGAGCTGTTTTTT	CASSFRVDGELFF
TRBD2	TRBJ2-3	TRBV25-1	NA	TGTGCCAGCAGTTGGACTAGCGGGAGGGGAGATACGCAGTATTTT	CASSWTSGRGDTQYF
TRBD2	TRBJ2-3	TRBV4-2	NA	TGTGCCAGCAGCCAAGGCCTAGCGGGTACCACAGATACGCAGTATTTT	CASSQGLAGTTDTQYF
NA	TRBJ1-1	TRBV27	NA	TGTGCCAGCAGTTTTTCAGGGGCCATGAACACTGAAGCTTTCTTT	CASSFSGAMNTEAFF
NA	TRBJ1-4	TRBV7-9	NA	TGTGCCAGCAGCTTAGACCCTACCGGGAATGAAAAACTGTTTTTT	CASSLDPTGNEKLFF
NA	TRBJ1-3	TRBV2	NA	TGTGCCAGCACCCTTAGGGGTATAAACACCATATATTTT	CASTLRGINTIYF
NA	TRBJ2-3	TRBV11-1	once	TGTGCCAGCAGCCGCCCGGATGGCGATACGCAGTATTTT	CASSRPDGDTQYF
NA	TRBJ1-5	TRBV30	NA	TGTGCCTGGAGCCCGGACGGGCACAATCAGCCCCAGCATTTT	CAWSPDGHNQPQHF
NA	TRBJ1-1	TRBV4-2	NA	TGTGCCAGCAGCACCCACCGCGGGGGCACTGAAGCTTTCTTT	CASSTHRGGTEAFF
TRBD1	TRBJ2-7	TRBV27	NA	TGTGCCAGCAGTCTCGGACAGGGGGGCTCCTACGAGCAGTACTTC	CASSLGQGGSYEQYF
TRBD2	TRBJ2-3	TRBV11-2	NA	TGTGCCAGCAGCTTATTACTAGCGGGACGGTATACGCAGTATTTT	CASSLLLAGRYTQYF
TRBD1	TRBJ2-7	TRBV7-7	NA	TGTGCTAGTAGCTTAGGACAGGGGCAGTACGAGCAGTACTTC	CASSLGQGQYEQYF
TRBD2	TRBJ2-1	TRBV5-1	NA	TGCGCCAGCAGCCCGAAACTAGCGGGATACAATGAGCAGTTCTTC	CASSPKLAGYNEQFF
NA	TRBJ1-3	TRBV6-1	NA	TGTGCCAGCAGTCTCCAGGGTAACACCATATATTTT	CASSLQGNTIYF
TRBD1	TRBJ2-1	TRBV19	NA	TGTGCCAGTAGTATAGTTGGGACAGGGGGCAGGGATGAGCAGTTCTTC	CASSIVGTGGRDEQFF
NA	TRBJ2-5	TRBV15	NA	TGTGCCACCAGCAAAGGTTGGGAGACCCAGTACTTC	CATSKGWETQYF
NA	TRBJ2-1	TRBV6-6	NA	TGTGCCAGCAGGATAGACAGGCAGCATGAGCAGTTCTTC	CASRIDRQHEQFF